The entry that follows covers one TCR beta chain sequence. This clonotype has only a few counts. This clone's antigen is unknown. Per-base quality was not reported, and no clone a single base away is much larger than it. The method behind the library was PCR. Instrument used: Illumina HiSeq 2500. TCR libraries were prepared with molecular barcoding, using unique molecular identifiers to normalize TCRbeta repertoire quantification. TCRdb reworked the public reads: Q25 trimming with fastp, MiXCR clone assembly, productive beta chains retained. A single entry per CDR3 protein holds the most common genes and DNA from its merged rows. This sample is represented by approximately 630,000 distinct CDR3 sequences; approximately 14% of them were singletons. Together, the top ten hold roughly 0.84% of the sample. The entry originates in a study of T-cell reconstitution after alpha-beta-depleted transplantation in children (TCRdb year 2016). With respect to the entire study: T-cell immune reconstitution after TCRalphabeta/CD19-depleted allogeneic hematopoietic cell transplantation in children was quantitatively tracked in the study by means of TCR repertoire profiling.

The treatment or condition label here, explained by the study, means: allogeneic hematopoietic cell transplantation with graft depleted of TCRalphabeta T cells and CD19 B cells. The children who served as transplant recipients had been given grafts of TCRalphabeta/CD19-depleted allogeneic hematopoietic cells. Trimming takes 3 bases from V and 8 bases from J, and the germline ends sit 7 bases apart. The germline V gene (reference sequence) specifies GTSNPN as CDR1 and SVGIG as CDR2. The CDR3 runs 11 amino acids, cysteine and phenylalanine included. Solely the CDR3 DNA is kept, with 33 bases framed from the first base. General study outcomes and caveats: Hyperexpanded clone frequencies declined over subsequent months; after one year, T-cell counts and TCRbeta diversity were mostly attributed to newly produced T cells. The apparently early alphabetaT-cell count recovery about two months after transplant was reportedly dependent on only several hundred rapidly expanded clones derived from non-depleted graft cells. In some patients, high TCRbeta diversity at day 60 was attributed to recipient T cells and intrathymic progenitors that had survived conditioning.

The TCR comes from a girl aged 2-15 years with congenital amegakaryocytic thrombocytopenia, due to receive a stem cell transplant. The specimen comprised PBMCs, sampled before TCRalphabeta/CD19-depleted stem cell transplant. The sequence joins TRBV30 to TRBJ2-2, with the D segment identity uncertain. The bases are TGTGCCTGGAGGCATCCGGGGGAGCTGTTTTTT. Its protein reads: CAWRHPGELFF.